Listed below are T cell receptor beta chains from one sample, sequenced in a study of beta chain features in type 1 diabetes. Produced via immunoSEQ multiplex PCR; TCRdb's table is partial and in-frame only. The top ten hold about 0.01% of the sample, which has a few hundred thousand clones, around 12% seen once. Sequenced sample: naive CD4+ T cells from blood. The receptors originated from a woman under 30 with type 1 diabetes. Each CDR3 is given with its conserved first and last residue. Fields, in order: D gene, J gene, V gene, clone size, CDR3 protein, CDR3 DNA. A D gene is named only where the DNA matches it firmly. A row's size may be missing; if present it is once, few, many or a size class.

D: TRBD2
J: TRBJ2-5
V: TRBV30
size: -
CDR3: CAWSMKLATRRETQYF
DNA: TGTGCCTGGAGTATGAAACTAGCGACCCGGAGAGAGACCCAGTACTTC

D: -
J: TRBJ1-6
V: TRBV4-3
size: few
CDR3: CASSQNSGVSPLHF
DNA: TGCGCCAGCAGCCAAAACAGCGGAGTTTCACCCCTCCACTTT

D: -
J: TRBJ1-4
V: TRBV5-1
size: once
CDR3: CASSPTVLNEKLFF
DNA: TGCGCCAGCAGCCCAACGGTCCTTAATGAAAAACTGTTTTTT

D: TRBD2
J: TRBJ2-3
V: TRBV7-3
size: -
CDR3: CASSRLAVTDTQYF
DNA: TGTGCCAGCAGCCGACTAGCGGTCACAGATACGCAGTATTTT

D: TRBD1
J: TRBJ1-1
V: TRBV4-2
size: -
CDR3: CASSSSFRGEAEAFF
DNA: TGTGCCAGCAGCAGCAGCTTCAGGGGGGAGGCTGAAGCTTTCTTT

D: -
J: TRBJ2-7
V: TRBV18
size: few
CDR3: CASSPTTAEGEQYF
DNA: TGTGCCAGCTCACCGACAACCGCCGAAGGCGAGCAGTACTTC

D: TRBD2
J: TRBJ2-2
V: TRBV4-1
size: few
CDR3: CASSQDPWETSGRGGELFF
DNA: TGCGCCAGCAGCCAAGATCCGTGGGAGACTAGCGGGAGGGGCGGGGAGCTGTTTTTT

D: TRBD2
J: TRBJ2-1
V: TRBV9
size: -
CDR3: CASSPRLAGGNNEQFF
DNA: TGTGCCAGCAGCCCTAGACTAGCGGGAGGGAACAATGAGCAGTTCTTC

D: TRBD2
J: TRBJ2-3
V: TRBV7-3
size: few
CDR3: CASSLAGGPPDTQYF
DNA: TGTGCCAGCAGCTTAGCGGGAGGGCCTCCAGATACGCAGTATTTT

D: TRBD1
J: TRBJ2-1
V: TRBV6-1
size: few
CDR3: CASTPSRDSYNEQFF
DNA: TGTGCCAGCACACCGTCCCGGGACAGCTACAATGAGCAGTTCTTC

D: -
J: TRBJ1-1
V: TRBV10-3
size: -
CDR3: CAIKSSDLLNTEAFF
DNA: TGTGCCATCAAATCCAGTGATCTTCTGAACACTGAAGCTTTCTTT

D: TRBD2
J: TRBJ2-5
V: TRBV7-2
size: -
CDR3: CASSSRASGLETQYF
DNA: TGTGCCAGCAGCTCACGGGCTAGCGGCCTAGAGACCCAGTACTTC

D: -
J: TRBJ1-2
V: TRBV30
size: few
CDR3: CAWSPEGIYGYTF
DNA: TGTGCCTGGAGTCCGGAGGGGATATATGGCTACACCTTC

D: TRBD1
J: TRBJ2-2
V: TRBV29-1
size: -
CDR3: CSVEAPGGKTGELFF
DNA: TGCAGCGTTGAAGCTCCAGGGGGCAAGACCGGGGAGCTGTTTTTT

D: -
J: TRBJ2-4
V: TRBV7-6
size: -
CDR3: CASSLGATADQNIQYF
DNA: TGTGCCAGCAGCTTAGGGGCGACAGCTGATCAAAACATTCAGTACTTC

D: -
J: TRBJ2-7
V: TRBV13
size: -
CDR3: CASSLRGLSPEQYF
DNA: TGTGCCAGCAGCTTAAGGGGACTGAGCCCCGAGCAGTACTTC

D: TRBD2
J: TRBJ2-5
V: TRBV27
size: -
CDR3: CASSASRLAGGIQETQYF
DNA: TGTGCCAGCAGTGCGAGCAGACTAGCGGGAGGGATCCAAGAGACCCAGTACTTC

D: TRBD2
J: TRBJ2-5
V: TRBV7-2
size: -
CDR3: CASSLAGLEIQETQYF
DNA: TGTGCCAGCAGCTTAGCGGGACTAGAGATACAAGAGACCCAGTACTTC

D: TRBD2
J: TRBJ2-2
V: TRBV4-3
size: -
CDR3: CASSLYTGGIGSGELFF
DNA: TGCGCCAGCAGCCTTTACACGGGGGGGATAGGGTCCGGGGAGCTGTTTTTT

D: TRBD1
J: TRBJ1-2
V: TRBV10-3
size: -
CDR3: CAISGQGNGYTF
DNA: TGTGCCATCAGTGGACAGGGCAATGGCTACACCTTC

D: -
J: TRBJ2-1
V: TRBV21-1
size: -
CDR3: CASSKVGDSTGREQEQFF
DNA: TGTGCCAGCAGCAAAGTTGGGGATTCGACAGGGAGAGAACAGGAGCAGTTCTTC

D: TRBD2
J: TRBJ2-1
V: TRBV7-3
size: few
CDR3: CASSPGLAGVEQFF
DNA: TGTGCCAGCAGCCCAGGACTAGCGGGGGTTGAGCAGTTCTTC

D: TRBD1
J: TRBJ1-1
V: TRBV7-9
size: -
CDR3: CASSVTGGETEAFF
DNA: TGTGCCAGCAGCGTCACAGGGGGGGAGACTGAAGCTTTCTTT

D: TRBD1
J: TRBJ2-7
V: TRBV9
size: few
CDR3: CASSPRGQGYEQYF
DNA: TGTGCCAGCAGCCCTCGTGGACAGGGCTACGAGCAGTACTTC

D: -
J: TRBJ1-2
V: TRBV19
size: few
CDR3: CATRQADSGGYTF
DNA: TGTGCCACCCGACAGGCCGATTCGGGGGGCTACACCTTC

D: -
J: TRBJ2-3
V: TRBV27
size: few
CDR3: CASIQASTDTQYF
DNA: TGTGCCAGTATTCAAGCTAGCACAGATACGCAGTATTTT

D: -
J: TRBJ1-1
V: TRBV7-9
size: few
CDR3: CASSLGNRVNTEAFF
DNA: TGTGCCAGCAGCTTAGGAAACAGGGTAAACACTGAAGCTTTCTTT

D: -
J: TRBJ1-5
V: TRBV4-1
size: -
CDR3: CASSTDLPLEPQHF
DNA: TGCGCCAGCAGTACGGACTTACCGCTGGAGCCCCAGCATTTT

D: -
J: TRBJ1-5
V: TRBV7-8
size: few
CDR3: CASSLAPGNQPQHF
DNA: TGTGCCAGCAGCTTAGCCCCGGGGAACCAGCCCCAGCATTTT

D: TRBD2
J: TRBJ2-3
V: TRBV7-2
size: -
CDR3: CASSSKRGSDTQYF
DNA: TGTGCCAGCAGCTCGAAGCGGGGGTCGGATACGCAGTATTTT

D: TRBD1
J: TRBJ2-6
V: TRBV14
size: few
CDR3: CASSPSRDRVPGANVLTF
DNA: TGTGCCAGCAGCCCGTCCCGGGACAGGGTTCCTGGGGCCAACGTCCTGACTTTC

D: -
J: TRBJ2-2
V: TRBV11-2
size: -
CDR3: CASSLARSGELFF
DNA: TGTGCCAGCAGCTTAGCGCGGTCCGGGGAGCTGTTTTTT

D: TRBD1
J: TRBJ1-5
V: TRBV7-8
size: few
CDR3: CASSRTGGGGGNQPQHF
DNA: TGTGCCAGCAGTCGGACAGGGGGCGGAGGTGGCAATCAGCCCCAGCATTTT

D: TRBD2
J: TRBJ2-7
V: TRBV7-2
size: -
CDR3: CASSPRGSGTYEQYF
DNA: TGTGCCAGCAGCCCCCGGGGTAGCGGGACCTACGAGCAGTACTTC

D: TRBD1
J: TRBJ1-3
V: TRBV28
size: -
CDR3: CASSSGTGTGNTIYF
DNA: TGTGCCAGCAGTTCCGGGACAGGGACGGGAAACACCATATATTTT

D: -
J: TRBJ2-7
V: TRBV7-2
size: -
CDR3: CASSLGLPGYEQYF
DNA: TGTGCCAGCAGCTTGGGACTGCCAGGGTACGAGCAGTACTTC

D: -
J: TRBJ1-1
V: TRBV11-1
size: -
CDR3: CASSTTRGGMNTEAFF
DNA: TGTGCCAGCAGTACGACCCGAGGCGGAATGAACACTGAAGCTTTCTTT

D: TRBD2
J: TRBJ2-3
V: TRBV25-1
size: -
CDR3: CASSEAGLGTDTQYF
DNA: TGTGCCAGCAGTGAAGCGGGACTAGGAACAGATACGCAGTATTTT

D: TRBD2
J: TRBJ2-5
V: TRBV19
size: few
CDR3: CASSIAGGQETQYF
DNA: TGTGCCAGTAGTATCGCGGGAGGACAGGAGACCCAGTACTTC

D: -
J: TRBJ1-5
V: TRBV19
size: few
CDR3: CASSIIGYGSNQPQHF
DNA: TGTGCCAGTAGTATAATCGGGTATGGTAGCAATCAGCCCCAGCATTTT

D: -
J: TRBJ1-1
V: TRBV19
size: -
CDR3: CASSIGQGNTEAFF
DNA: TGTGCCAGTAGTATCGGTCAGGGGAACACTGAAGCTTTCTTT

D: TRBD1
J: TRBJ2-7
V: TRBV7-2
size: few
CDR3: CASSPTGREQYF
DNA: TGTGCCAGCAGCCCGACAGGGCGCGAGCAGTACTTC